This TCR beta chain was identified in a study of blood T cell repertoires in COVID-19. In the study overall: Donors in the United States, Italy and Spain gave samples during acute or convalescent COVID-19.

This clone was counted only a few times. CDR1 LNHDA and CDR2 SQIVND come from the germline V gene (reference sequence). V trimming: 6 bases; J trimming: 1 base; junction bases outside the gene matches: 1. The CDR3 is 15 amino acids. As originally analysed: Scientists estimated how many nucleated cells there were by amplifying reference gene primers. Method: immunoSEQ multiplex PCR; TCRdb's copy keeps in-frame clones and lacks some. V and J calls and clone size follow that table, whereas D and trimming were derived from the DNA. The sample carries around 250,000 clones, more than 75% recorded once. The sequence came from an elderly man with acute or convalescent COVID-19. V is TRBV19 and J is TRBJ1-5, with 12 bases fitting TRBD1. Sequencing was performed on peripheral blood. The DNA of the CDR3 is TGTGCCAGTAGAGGGACAGGGGGCAGCAATCAGCCCCAGCATTTT. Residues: CASRGTGGSNQPQHF.